The 27 T cell receptor beta chains presented below share a single source sample, sequenced in a study of regulatory and conventional T cells in RAG deficiency. The method was immunoSEQ multiplex PCR; TCRdb's version includes in-frame clones alone and lacks a portion of them. The sample consists of around 30,000 clones, around 89% of them appearing once. The sample was also linked to a second study, of regulatory T cells. That work adds: Amplification used 52 TRBV primers and 13 TRBJ primers.

Sequences were obtained from CD8+ T cells sorted from blood. Receptors were obtained from a human donor in good health.

The chain has TRBV25-1 and TRBJ1-2; 10 positions agree with TRBD1. Trimming cost V 3 bases and J 2 bases; bases outside gene matches: 9. Germline V gene sequence: CDR1 MGHDK, CDR2 SYGVNS. The CDR3 extends over 17 amino acids. The CDR3 here is CASSDDGTGARNYGYTF. CDR3 nucleotide sequence: TGTGCCAGCAGTGACGACGGGACAGGGGCACGAAACTATGGCTACACCTTC.

CDR3 in DNA: TGCGCCAGCATACCCCACGACAGGGACGGCGACAATCAGCCCCAGCATTTT. It translates to CASIPHDRDGDNQPQHF. The J gene is TRBJ1-5, the V gene TRBV10-1; 7 bases are shared with TRBD1. Germline CDR1 WNHNN, CDR2 SYGVQD (reference sequence). CDR3 length: 17 amino acids. V was pared by 7 bases and J by 3 bases, with 15 bases of the junction left unmatched.

The rearrangement links TRBV5-6 to TRBJ1-3; 10 nucleotides line up with TRBD1. The CDR3 extends over 17 amino acids. The germline V gene encodes CDR1 SGHDT and CDR2 YYEEEE. With 4 bases clipped from V and 3 bases from J, the junction kept 10 bases outside the gene matches. CDR3 loop: CASSTGQGTGFGNTIYF. Written as DNA, the CDR3 is TGTGCCAGCAGCACGGGACAGGGGACGGGTTTTGGAAACACCATATATTTT.

The chain employs TRBV6-6 and TRBJ2-7; D possibly corresponds to TRBD1 (6 bases). V lost 10 bases and J 3 bases, leaving 16 bases between the germline ends. The CDR3 contains 13 residues. CDR1 and CDR2 from the germline V gene are MNHNY and SVGAGI (reference sequence). The DNA for the CDR3 is TGTGCCACTTACAGGGCTACGGGCTACGAGCAGTACTTC. It codes for CATYRATGYEQYF.

The table lists this clone with a count of one. The CDR3 protein is CASSVTGDSYEQYF. CDR3 nucleotide sequence: TGTGCCAGCAGCGTTACAGGGGATTCCTACGAGCAGTACTTC. The chain recombines TRBV13 with TRBJ2-7; 7 bases are shared with TRBD1. The CDR3 consists of 14 residues. V dropped 5 bases and J dropped 1; count of bases not matched to a gene: 5. The germline V gene has CDR1 PRHDT and CDR2 FYEKMQ (reference sequence).

The chain carries TRBV5-6 and TRBJ2-3, with no clear D. The CDR3 totals 14 residues. Germline values: CDR1 SGHDT, CDR2 YYEEEE. V dropped 1 base and J dropped 5 bases, with 11 bases sitting between them. CDR3 amino acids: CASSLTQAGDTQYF. CDR3 sequence (DNA): TGTGCCAGCAGCTTGACTCAGGCAGGAGATACGCAGTATTTT.

The chain couples TRBV27 to TRBJ2-1; D gene unclear. With 1 base removed from V and 1 base from J, the gap between germline ends came to 11 bases. Per germline, CDR1 MNHEY and CDR2 SMNVEV (reference sequence). This CDR3 comprises 16 residues. The CDR3 spells CASSLLGIASYNEQFF. The CDR3 coding sequence is TGTGCCAGCAGTTTATTAGGGATTGCATCCTACAATGAGCAGTTCTTC.

This clone was detected only once. At one end, the junction sequence differs from germline, possibly due to a read error. The chain combines TRBV5-3 with TRBJ2-1; unclear D gene. TRBV5-3 belongs to the ORF category, with a function that is uncertain. This CDR3 contains 13 residues. CDR3 nucleotide sequence: TGTGCCAGCAGCTTGATAGTTCTCAATGAGCAGTTCTTC. This sequence encodes CASSLIVLNEQFF.

This rearrangement joins TRBV6-6 to TRBJ2-3, with a tentative D call TRBD1 (5 bases). With 8 bases removed from V and 1 base from J, the gap between germline ends came to 16 bases. The CDR3 has 15 residues. Germline assignment: CDR1 MNHNY and CDR2 SVGAGI (reference sequence). CDR3 amino acids: CASAYLTQGTDTQYF. The DNA for the CDR3 is TGTGCCAGCGCCTATCTTACACAGGGCACAGATACGCAGTATTTT.

The chain carries TRBV19 and TRBJ2-2; D is uncertain. V was cut by 5 bases and J by 0 bases, with 10 bases left in between. The CDR3 covers 15 residues. The germline V gene encodes CDR1 LNHDA and CDR2 SQIVND (reference sequence). Here the CDR3 DNA reads TGTGCCAGTAGTGGTCTAAGTCCGAACACCGGGGAGCTGTTTTTT. This codes for CASSGLSPNTGELFF.

The rearrangement joins TRBV9 to TRBJ1-2, with D unresolved. Deletions cut 3 bases from V and 8 bases from J, with 14 bases between. This CDR3 is 13 amino acids long. Looked up from germline, CDR1 is SGDLS and CDR2 is YYNGEE. The CDR3: CASSGTGRWGYTF. CDR3 sequence (DNA): TGTGCCAGCAGCGGAACGGGGAGGTGGGGCTACACCTTC.

This rearrangement joins TRBV29-1 to TRBJ1-1; D is uncertain. The CDR3 runs to 13 residues. The germline gives CDR1 SQVTM, CDR2 ANQGSEA. The V end lost 4 bases, the J end lost 5 bases, and 14 bases lay between the germline ends. CDR3 in DNA: TGCAGCGTTGTGGACCGAGGAGGGACTGAAGCTTTCTTT. It yields the protein CSVVDRGGTEAFF.

V and J are TRBV5-1 and TRBJ1-1; D might be TRBD1 (5 bases). Germline lookup yields CDR1 SGHRS and CDR2 YFSETQ. CDR3 length: 13 amino acids. The V end lost 5 bases, the J end lost 3 bases, and 11 bases lay between the germline ends. The CDR3 sequence: CASSGGVDTEAFF. DNA of the CDR3: TGCGCCAGCAGTGGGGGGGTTGACACTGAAGCTTTCTTT. The full variable domain, its missing parts supplied by reference TRBV5-1 and TRBJ1-1, is KAGVTQTPRYLIKTRGQQVTLSCSPISGHRSVSWYQQTPGQGLQFLFEYFSETQRNKGNFPGRFSGRQFSNSRSEMNVSTLELGDSALYLCASSGGVDTEAFFGQGTRLTVV.

There are a few counts of this clone. This CDR3 reads CASSTTSAAYEQYF. CDR3 DNA: TGTGCCAGCAGTACGACTAGCGCCGCCTACGAGCAGTACTTC. The J gene is TRBJ2-7, the V gene TRBV28; 8 positions match TRBD2. Per germline, CDR1 MDHEN and CDR2 SYDVKM. The CDR3 covers 14 residues. V lost 5 bases and J lost 2; bases outside the gene matches: 5.

A word on this clone: At one end, the junction sequence differs from germline, possibly due to a read error. CDR3 amino acids: CASSLGGRGYEIF. Here the CDR3 DNA reads TGTGCCAGCAGCTTGGGCGGGAGGGGGTATGAGATCTTC. The chain combines TRBV11-1 with TRBJ2-1, with TRBD2 identical over 9 bases. Germline loops: CDR1 SGHAT, CDR2 FQDESV (reference sequence). The CDR3 length is 13 residues. The entire variable domain, with the rest obtained from reference TRBV11-1 and TRBJ2-1, is as follows: EAEVAQSPRYKITEKSQAVAFWCDPISGHATLYWYRQILGQGPELLVQFQDESVVDDSQLPKDRFSAERLKGVDSTLKIQPAELGDSAMYLCASSLGGRGYEIFGPGTRLTVL.

CDR3 residues: CASSELGGQRENTEAFF. The CDR3 DNA is TGTGCCAGCAGCGAATTAGGGGGCCAACGTGAGAACACTGAAGCTTTCTTT. The J gene is TRBJ1-1, the V gene TRBV9, with 7 nucleotides matching TRBD1. The CDR3 covers 17 residues. J gave up 1 base and V 3 bases, and 12 bases lay outside the gene matches. Germline V gene lookup returns CDR1 SGDLS and CDR2 YYNGEE.

This chain links TRBV29-1 with TRBJ1-2, with D unresolved. Germline V gene lookup returns CDR1 SQVTM and CDR2 ANQGSEA. The CDR3 runs to 12 residues. The V gene lost 3 bases and the J gene lost 6 bases, with 11 bases spanning the gap. The CDR3 DNA is TGCAGCGTTGACCTGGTGCGGGATGGCTACACCTTC. This gives the protein CSVDLVRDGYTF. Filled out from reference TRBV29-1 and TRBJ1-2, the complete variable domain reads SAVISQKPSRDICQRGTSLTIQCQVDSQVTMMFWYRQQPGQSLTLIATANQGSEATYESGFVIDKFPISRPNLTFSTLTVSNMSPEDSSIYLCSVDLVRDGYTFGSGTRLTVV.

The J gene is TRBJ1-1, the V gene TRBV30; no definite D call. The CDR3 sequence is 11 residues long. Germline values: CDR1 GTSNPN, CDR2 SVGIG (reference sequence). Trimming shortened V by 2 bases and J by 1 base, and 2 bases separated the two germline ends. Here the CDR3 reads CAWSTNTEAFF. In DNA form, the CDR3 reads TGTGCCTGGAGTACGAACACTGAAGCTTTCTTT.

This sequence joins TRBV5-4 and TRBJ1-2; TRBD1 agrees at 7 bases. Germline lookup yields CDR1 SGHNT and CDR2 YYREEE (reference sequence). V was clipped by 1 base and J by 5 bases; unmatched bases: 11. There are 16 residues in the CDR3. The CDR3 is CASSLPWTGITYGYTF. Here the CDR3 DNA reads TGTGCCAGCAGCTTGCCATGGACAGGCATCACTTATGGCTACACCTTC. Combining the CDR3 with reference TRBV5-4 and TRBJ1-2 gives the whole variable domain ETGVTQSPTHLIKTRGQQVTLRCSSQSGHNTVSWYQQALGQGPQFIFQYYREEENGRGNFPPRFSGLQFPNYSSELNVNALELDDSALYLCASSLPWTGITYGYTFGSGTRLTVV.

The chain recombines TRBV28 with TRBJ2-7; 7 bases align to TRBD2. Trimming removed 2 bases from V and 5 bases from J; junction bases left unmatched: 6. The germline gives CDR1 MDHEN, CDR2 SYDVKM. This CDR3 contains 14 residues. CDR3 coding DNA: TGTGCCAGCAGTTTACTAGGGGCGGGGGACGAGCAGTACTTC. It encodes CASSLLGAGDEQYF.

J is TRBJ1-1 and V is TRBV6-5; D is possibly TRBD1 (5 bases). CDR1 MNHEY and CDR2 SVGAGI come from the germline V gene. CDR3 length: 12 residues. Trimming removed 6 bases at V and 7 bases at J, with 12 bases between. The CDR3 spells CASSQGLSEAFF. CDR3 DNA: TGTGCCAGCAGCCAGGGACTGAGTGAAGCTTTCTTT.

The rearrangement links TRBV27 to TRBJ2-7, with 10 bases that match TRBD2. This CDR3 spans 12 amino acids. From germline, CDR1 is MNHEY and CDR2 SMNVEV (reference sequence). V lost 10 bases and J lost 4; bases outside the gene matches: 4. The CDR3 DNA reads as TGTGCCACCGGGACTAGCGTTTACGAGCAGTACTTC. Protein: CATGTSVYEQYF.

A few counts support this clone. The chain combines TRBV7-2 with TRBJ1-1; D is unclear. The CDR3 contains 13 residues. The germline gives CDR1 SGHTA, CDR2 FQGNSA. V lost 1 base and J lost 8, with 11 bases in between. The CDR3 reads CASSLGEYREAFF. The CDR3 DNA reads as TGTGCCAGCAGCTTAGGTGAATACAGAGAAGCTTTCTTT.

The rearrangement uses TRBV13 and TRBJ1-1; D remains unclear. CDR1 is PRHDT, CDR2 FYEKMQ, per germline (reference sequence). Trimming removed 5 bases from V and 4 bases from J, with 11 bases in between. CDR3 length equals 13 residues. DNA for the CDR3: TGTGCCAGCAGCCCCAGTACCCCCACTGAAGCTTTCTTT. Translating it yields CASSPSTPTEAFF.

This clone was seen a single time. The chain recombines TRBV7-2 with TRBJ1-1, with D hard to call. With 4 bases removed from V and 1 base from J, the gap between germline ends came to 13 bases. This CDR3 contains 15 residues. In germline, CDR1 is SGHTA, CDR2 FQGNSA. CDR3 nucleotides: TGTGCCAGCAGCTCCAAAATGGTAGGGAACACTGAAGCTTTCTTT. Residues: CASSSKMVGNTEAFF.

The gene calls are TRBV30 and TRBJ2-7, with D uncertain. Per germline, CDR1 GTSNPN and CDR2 SVGIG (reference sequence). The CDR3 spans 11 residues. The ends were cut back, 0 bases at V and 3 bases at J, with 3 bases in the middle. The CDR3 loop reads CAWSVGYEQYF. The CDR3 DNA sequence: TGTGCCTGGAGTGTCGGCTACGAGCAGTACTTC.

The chain is built from TRBV19 and TRBJ1-5; no clear D. Trimming left V 3 bases short and J 6 bases short, with 9 bases between. The CDR3 has 13 residues. Germline V CDR1 and CDR2: LNHDA, SQIVND (reference sequence). This CDR3 reads CASSMYAGQPQHF. CDR3 coding DNA: TGTGCCAGTAGTATGTATGCAGGTCAGCCCCAGCATTTT.